A single T cell receptor (beta chain) is shown here with its context. No antigen is known for it. This sample was taken from a study of shared clonotypes between healthy human individuals. Study observations and caveats: Non-shared clonotypes were found to have lower generation probabilities than the clonotypes that were shared by all four of the sorted-subset donors. Clonotype sharing across four donors was observed for roughly 5% of naive CD4 clonotypes.

The protocol was immunoSEQ multiplex PCR, while the TCRdb copy is restricted to in-frame clones and leaves out a portion. The repertoire has about a million clones, around 76% of them found once; the top ten carry 1.4%. The source of this sequence is a young man in good health. Sequencing was done on a sample of memory CD4+ T cells sorted from blood. Subset reported: CD45RA-negative fraction.

The chain's CDR3 is CAISEGSGSTAGELFF. The CDR3 nucleotides read TGTGCCATCAGTGAAGGGAGCGGGAGTACAGCCGGGGAGCTGTTTTTT. The chain employs TRBV10-3 and TRBJ2-2; 8 positions match TRBD2. This CDR3 has 16 residues. Germline V CDR1 and CDR2: ENHRY, SYGVKD. The V segment lost 3 bases and the J segment 6 bases; nucleotides outside the gene matches: 9.